The clone carrying this TCR beta chain was recorded a few times. Its antigen is not identified. CDR1 is MNHEY and CDR2 is SVGAGI in the germline V gene. There are 14 residues in the CDR3. V lost 6 bases to trimming and J lost 1 base, with 10 bases between them. The record originates from a study of T-cell reconstitution after alpha-beta-depleted transplantation in children. Findings and caveats of the study: Approximately two months post-transplant, alpha-beta T cells reportedly originated from several hundred expanded graft clones. T-cell counts and diversity at one year post-transplant came mainly from newly produced T cells.

Preparation of the TCRbeta library involved a method that used unique molecular identifiers. One entry per CDR3 protein results from TCRdb running MiXCR on the PCR reads. The data hold hundreds of thousands of distinct CDR3 sequences, with about 16% observed a single time. Sequences were derived from PBMCs, mostly from graft donor cells, sampled 360 days after TCRalphabeta/CD19-depleted stem cell transplant. V usage is TRBV6-5 and J usage is TRBJ1-5; D ambiguous. The clonotype originates from a male patient aged 2-15 years who had a stem cell transplant for acute lymphoblastic leukemia, so the T cells may come from the graft donor. In DNA, the CDR3 is TGTGCCAGCAGATACACAGCGAGCAATCAGCCCCAGCATTTT. It translates to CASRYTASNQPQHF.